This is a list of T cell receptor beta chains from one sample in a study of patients and donors after allogeneic stem cell transplantation. TCRdb re-called the RT-PCR reads through MiXCR, storing one row per CDR3 protein. The sample records hundreds of thousands of distinct CDR3 sequences, 16% being singletons. The sample was blood, either unsorted or a sorted T cell fraction (not recorded which). These receptors were obtained from a human donor who was either an allogeneic HSCT recipient or a stem cell or donor lymphocyte infusion donor (not recorded which). It is not recorded whose cells these are; they may come from a transplant donor. CDR3s include the opening cysteine and the closing phenylalanine or tryptophan. D genes are given only for firm matches. The size of a clone is reported for some rows only, either as once, few or many, or as a class for expanded clones.

D gene	V gene	clone size	J gene	CDR3 protein	CDR3 DNA
-	TRBV6-2/TRBV6-3	-	TRBJ1-2	CASRDARYGYTF	TGTGCCAGCAGGGACGCAAGATATGGCTACACCTTC
-	TRBV24-1	-	TRBJ2-1	CATLLWEIINEQFF	TGTGCCACCCTCCTGTGGGAAATAATCAATGAGCAGTTCTTC
-	TRBV6-1	few	TRBJ2-3	CASRNLAFSDTQYF	TGTGCCAGCAGAAATCTAGCTTTCTCAGATACGCAGTATTTT
TRBD1	TRBV6-1	-	TRBJ2-7	CASSRNRGQGFTYEQYF	TGTGCCAGCAGCCGAAACCGTGGACAGGGGTTTACCTACGAGCAGTACTTC
-	TRBV9	-	TRBJ1-3	CASSLQSSGNTIYF	TGTGCCAGCAGCTTACAGAGCTCTGGAAACACCATATATTTT
TRBD2	TRBV4-1	-	TRBJ2-7	CASSQPGSGSYEQYF	TGCGCCAGCAGCCAGCCAGGTAGCGGGAGCTACGAGCAGTACTTC
-	TRBV15	-	TRBJ1-1	CATSRANFEVMNTEAFF	TGTGCCACCAGCAGAGCGAATTTCGAGGTTATGAACACTGAAGCTTTCTTT
-	TRBV20-1	-	TRBJ1-2	CSARATGSNGYTF	TGCAGTGCTAGAGCAACAGGGTCCAATGGCTACACCTTC
-	TRBV7-3	few	TRBJ2-1	CASSPFSYNEQFF	TGTGCCAGCAGCCCCTTCTCCTACAATGAGCAGTTCTTC
-	TRBV4-1	-	TRBJ1-5	CASSQYQDNQPQHF	TGCGCCAGCAGCCAATACCAGGATAACCAGCCCCAGCATTTT
TRBD2	TRBV7-2	-	TRBJ2-1	CASSLALAGSSYNEQFF	TGTGCCAGCAGCTTAGCCCTAGCGGGGAGCTCCTACAATGAGCAGTTCTTC
-	TRBV20-1	-	TRBJ2-3	CSANLGDTQYF	TGCAGTGCCAACCTTGGGGATACGCAGTATTTT
-	TRBV2	-	TRBJ2-7	CASSRAGEQYF	TGTGCCAGCAGCCGGGCGGGGGAGCAGTACTTC
-	TRBV4-3	-	TRBJ1-2	CASSQDVGLSYGYTF	TGCGCCAGCAGCCAAGATGTCGGACTTAGCTATGGCTACACCTTC
-	TRBV5-6	once	TRBJ1-2	CASSSMGAYGYTF	TGTGCCAGCAGCTCCATGGGGGCTTATGGCTACACCTTC
-	TRBV29-1	many	TRBJ1-2	CSVETGNYGYTF	TGCAGCGTGGAAACAGGAAACTATGGCTACACCTTC